The rows below give T cell receptor beta chains drawn from one sample of a study of molecular identifiers for immune sequencing clone quantification. TCRdb processed the PCR reads anew with MiXCR; each CDR3 protein has one entry. In the table there are around 460,000 distinct CDR3 sequences, roughly 24% of which are singletons. Sequenced: naive CD8+ T cells from blood, with Jurkat cell RNA spiked in. All receptors come from a human donor in good health. Some libraries in this study had Jurkat cell RNA spiked in. Each CDR3 is given with its conserved first and last residue. A D gene is named only where the DNA matches it firmly. Clone size is stated in some rows and not others, as once, few, many or a class when expanded.

clone size: .; V gene: TRBV27; D gene: TRBD2; J gene: TRBJ2-1; CDR3 protein: CASSSGVWRGADEQFF; CDR3 DNA: TGTGCCAGCAGTTCCGGTGTTTGGCGGGGGGCCGATGAGCAGTTCTTC
clone size: .; V gene: TRBV9; D gene: .; J gene: TRBJ2-3; CDR3 protein: CASSVGLRAADTQYF; CDR3 DNA: TGTGCCAGCAGCGTAGGGCTCAGGGCCGCAGATACGCAGTATTTT
clone size: .; V gene: TRBV27; D gene: TRBD1; J gene: TRBJ1-4; CDR3 protein: CASRTGTGGNRNEKLFF; CDR3 DNA: TGTGCCAGCAGAACCGGGACAGGGGGCAATCGAAACGAAAAACTGTTTTTT
clone size: .; V gene: TRBV4-3; D gene: .; J gene: TRBJ2-7; CDR3 protein: CASSQGLPQWEQYF; CDR3 DNA: TGCGCCAGCAGCCAAGGTCTCCCTCAGTGGGAGCAGTACTTC
clone size: .; V gene: TRBV28; D gene: .; J gene: TRBJ1-1; CDR3 protein: CASRFRGGTEAFF; CDR3 DNA: TGTGCCAGCCGTTTTCGTGGGGGCACTGAAGCTTTCTTT
clone size: few; V gene: TRBV20-1; D gene: .; J gene: TRBJ2-7; CDR3 protein: CSARDLKSQGQGEQYF; CDR3 DNA: TGCAGTGCTAGAGATCTCAAATCACAGGGTCAGGGCGAGCAGTACTTC
clone size: few; V gene: TRBV28; D gene: .; J gene: TRBJ2-7; CDR3 protein: CASSPGTFLYEQYF; CDR3 DNA: TGTGCCAGCAGCCCCGGGACGTTCCTTTACGAGCAGTACTTC
clone size: .; V gene: TRBV29-1; D gene: .; J gene: TRBJ1-1; CDR3 protein: CSVEDQGAGTEASF; CDR3 DNA: TGCAGCGTTGAAGATCAGGGCGCCGGTACTGAAGCTTCCTTT
clone size: many; V gene: TRBV7-6; D gene: .; J gene: TRBJ2-3; CDR3 protein: CASSLVVAYSTDTQYF; CDR3 DNA: TGTGCCAGCAGCTTAGTAGTAGCCTATAGCACAGATACGCAGTATTTT
clone size: .; V gene: TRBV9; D gene: .; J gene: TRBJ2-1; CDR3 protein: CASSVEGRKNDEQFF; CDR3 DNA: TGTGCCAGCAGCGTAGAGGGGCGTAAGAATGATGAGCAGTTCTTC
clone size: many; V gene: TRBV12-3/TRBV12-4; D gene: .; J gene: TRBJ1-3; CDR3 protein: CASSPPGHRPIYF; CDR3 DNA: TGTGCCAGCAGCCCGCCGGGACATCGTCCCATATATTTT
clone size: .; V gene: TRBV27; D gene: TRBD2; J gene: TRBJ2-5; CDR3 protein: CASSPGTSSQETQYF; CDR3 DNA: TGTGCCAGCAGTCCAGGGACTAGCAGTCAAGAGACCCAGTACTTC
clone size: few; V gene: TRBV18; D gene: .; J gene: TRBJ1-5; CDR3 protein: CASSPGGDNQPQHF; CDR3 DNA: TGTGCCAGCTCACCAGGGGGGGACAATCAGCCCCAGCATTTT
clone size: .; V gene: TRBV28; D gene: TRBD1; J gene: TRBJ2-5; CDR3 protein: CASSFPTGGLATQYF; CDR3 DNA: TGTGCCAGCAGTTTTCCTACAGGGGGTCTGGCGACCCAGTACTTC
clone size: many; V gene: TRBV29-1; D gene: .; J gene: TRBJ1-1; CDR3 protein: CSALGQGRYTEAFF; CDR3 DNA: TGCAGCGCTTTGGGGCAGGGGAGGTACACTGAAGCTTTCTTT
clone size: once; V gene: TRBV27; D gene: .; J gene: TRBJ1-4; CDR3 protein: CASSPSGGINEKLFF; CDR3 DNA: TGTGCCAGCAGTCCATCGGGGGGCATTAATGAGAAACTGTTTTTT
clone size: few; V gene: TRBV4-3; D gene: .; J gene: TRBJ1-2; CDR3 protein: CASSQDFQGRTNYGYTF; CDR3 DNA: TGCGCCAGCAGCCAAGATTTCCAGGGCCGTACTAACTATGGCTACACCTTC